The 21 T cell receptor beta chains in this list originate from one sample, sequenced in a study of blood T cell repertoires in COVID-19. The method was immunoSEQ multiplex PCR; TCRdb's version includes in-frame clones alone and lacks a portion of them. The table shows 200,000 to 250,000 clones, with under 90% occurring only once. Material: PBMCs or T cells enriched from blood (not recorded which). These receptors originate from a man aged 55-75 years who had recovered from COVID-19.

The V and J genes are TRBV10-3 and TRBJ1-5; 9 bases align to TRBD1. CDR1 and CDR2 (germline): ENHRY, SYGVKD. The junction had 2 bases not matched to a gene; V was cut back by 4 bases and J by 4 bases. There are 14 residues in the CDR3. The CDR3 protein is CAISADRGNQPQHF. DNA for the CDR3: TGTGCCATCAGTGCAGACAGGGGGAATCAGCCCCAGCATTTT.

The chain combines TRBV7-2 with TRBJ1-6; unclear D gene. The CDR3 is 16 amino acids. The ends were cut back, 2 bases at V and 5 bases at J, with 13 bases in the middle. Germline V gene sequence: CDR1 SGHTA, CDR2 FQGNSA. The DNA of the CDR3 is TGTGCCAGCAGCTTACGGCCTCGGACTGATAATTCACCCCTCCACTTT. It is translated as CASSLRPRTDNSPLHF. The full variable domain, with the rest looked up from reference TRBV7-2 and TRBJ1-6, is GAGVSQSPSNKVTEKGKDVELRCDPISGHTALYWYRQSLGQGLEFLIYFQGNSAPDKSGLPSDRFSAERTGGSVSTLTIQRTQQEDSAVYLCASSLRPRTDNSPLHFGNGTRLTVT.

The chain links TRBV11-3 to TRBJ2-7; 7 bases align to TRBD1. V dropped 3 bases and J dropped 6; count of bases not matched to a gene: 5. Germline V lookup: CDR1 SGHNT, CDR2 YENEEA. The CDR3 runs to 13 residues. This CDR3 reads CASSFDRVSEQYF. CDR3 bases: TGTGCCAGCAGCTTCGACAGGGTTAGCGAGCAGTACTTC.

V gene TRBV2 combines with J gene TRBJ1-2; a possible D gene is TRBD1 (5 bases). Germline V lookup: CDR1 SNHLY, CDR2 FYNNEI. This CDR3 comprises 13 residues. Trimming cost V 2 bases and J 7 bases, with 11 bases left between them. CDR3 amino acids: CASSETGRRGYTF. In nucleotides, the CDR3 is TGTGCCAGCAGTGAAACAGGACGACGTGGCTACACCTTC.

As for this clone: With a much larger clone just one base away, this may be a read error. This chain joins TRBV5-5 and TRBJ1-2; 8 bases are shared with TRBD1. The CDR3 extends over 18 amino acids. Germline CDR1 reads SGHKS; CDR2 reads YYEKEE (reference sequence). CDR3 residues: CASSSPTGTGHSNYGYIF. Here the CDR3 DNA reads TGTGCCAGCAGCTCCCCTACCGGGACAGGCCACTCTAACTATGGCTACATCTTC.

J is TRBJ1-1 and V is TRBV2; D unclear. V lost 4 bases, J lost 1 base, and 7 bases lay in between. Germline V gene sequence: CDR1 SNHLY, CDR2 FYNNEI. The CDR3 extends over 13 amino acids. In nucleotides, the CDR3 is TGTGCCAGCAGTGTAGATCAGAACACTGAAGCTTTCTTT. It yields the protein CASSVDQNTEAFF.

The rearrangement uses TRBV15 and TRBJ2-3; D remains ambiguous. The CDR3 covers 14 residues. Germline CDR1 is LNHNV and CDR2 is YYDKDF (reference sequence). The ends were cut back, 1 base at V and 1 base at J, with 6 bases in the middle. CDR3 region: CATSRVLGTDTQYF. DNA of the CDR3: TGTGCCACCAGCAGAGTCCTAGGCACAGATACGCAGTATTTT.

This clone showed up just once. Here the CDR3 reads CASISRGAHQPQHF. DNA for the CDR3: TGTGCCAGCATCTCCCGTGGGGCCCATCAGCCCCAGCATTTT. This chain joins TRBV5-8 and TRBJ1-5; tentative D call: TRBD1 (5 bases). In germline, CDR1 is SGHTS, CDR2 YDEGEE. The ends were cut back, 6 bases at V and 5 bases at J, with 15 bases in the middle. The CDR3 covers 14 residues.

The CDR3 DNA is TGTGCCAGTAGTATAGGTGGGACAGGGATCTATGGCTACACCTTC. It specifies CASSIGGTGIYGYTF. The rearrangement uses TRBV19 and TRBJ1-2; 9 bases are shared with TRBD1. Germline V CDR1 and CDR2: LNHDA, SQIVND (reference sequence). The junction had 4 bases not matched to a gene; V was cut back by 1 base and J by 4 bases. CDR3 size: 15 residues.

The chain couples TRBV6-5 to TRBJ2-2; 9 bases match TRBD1. CDR3 length: 13 residues. J gave up 7 bases and V 8 bases, and 5 bases lay outside the gene matches. Germline V gene lookup returns CDR1 MNHEY and CDR2 SVGAGI. DNA of the CDR3: TGTGCCAGCGGGAACAGGGGGCGCGGGGAGCTGTTTTTT. Its protein product is CASGNRGRGELFF.

This clone appeared a few times. The chain carries TRBV20-1 and TRBJ2-1; perhaps TRBD2 as D (5 bases). From germline, CDR1 is DFQATT and CDR2 SNEGSKA (reference sequence). The V and J ends lost 3 bases and 9 bases respectively, with 18 bases between them. CDR3 length: 14 residues. CDR3: CSASLDGVVGEQFF. In DNA, the CDR3 is TGCAGTGCTAGTCTGGACGGGGTAGTTGGTGAGCAGTTCTTC.

The rearrangement links TRBV15 to TRBJ2-7; TRBD2 is a possible D gene (6 bases). The CDR3 covers 14 residues. V lost 1 base, J lost 4 bases, and 11 bases lay in between. Looked up from germline, CDR1 is LNHNV and CDR2 is YYDKDF (reference sequence). This chain's CDR3 is CATSRGRRGYEQYF. In DNA form, the CDR3 reads TGTGCCACCAGCAGAGGACGACGGGGGTACGAGCAGTACTTC.

The rearrangement links TRBV19 to TRBJ1-2; TRBD1 is a possible D gene (6 bases). Germline V gives CDR1 LNHDA, CDR2 SQIVND (reference sequence). Trimming took off 5 bases at V and 0 bases at J, with 19 bases between the two ends. This CDR3 spans 17 amino acids. This chain's CDR3 is CASSPGPQGWPNYGYTF. In DNA, the CDR3 is TGTGCCAGTAGTCCCGGCCCGCAGGGGTGGCCTAACTATGGCTACACCTTC.

This clone was counted a few times. The V call is TRBV7-2, the J call TRBJ2-7; D not resolved. Germline V gene sequence: CDR1 SGHTA, CDR2 FQGNSA. This CDR3 comprises 14 residues. Trimming removed 1 base from V and 3 bases from J, with 10 bases in between. The CDR3 coding sequence is TGTGCCAGCAGCTTAGGCGACAACCGCTACGAGCAGTACTTC. It translates to CASSLGDNRYEQYF.

The J gene is TRBJ1-6, the V gene TRBV2, with 8 bases fitting TRBD1. The CDR3 has 13 amino acids. CDR1 is SNHLY and CDR2 is FYNNEI in the germline V gene. Trimming removed 7 bases from V and 10 bases from J; junction bases left unmatched: 6. Written as DNA, the CDR3 is TGTGCCAGCAAAGAGGACAGGGAGTCACCCCTCCACTTT. The encoded protein is CASKEDRESPLHF.

This clone was recorded only once. This chain links TRBV29-1 with TRBJ2-3, with D perhaps TRBD2 (6 bases). The germline CDR1 and CDR2 sequences are SQVTM and ANQGSEA. The CDR3 is 13 residues long. V lost 4 bases and J lost 4, with 12 bases in between. The CDR3 reads CSVGDTGADTQYF. CDR3 nucleotide sequence: TGCAGCGTTGGTGACACGGGGGCAGATACGCAGTATTTT.

CDR3 nucleotides: TGTGCCAGCTCAATAGGACAGGGAAACACTGAAGCTTTCTTT. As protein: CASSIGQGNTEAFF. The chain links TRBV18 to TRBJ1-1, with 8 bases matching TRBD1. Germline values: CDR1 KGHSH, CDR2 LQKENI. This CDR3 comprises 14 residues. With V trimmed by 5 bases and J by 2 bases, 4 bases remained unmatched.

The chain is built from TRBV24-1 and TRBJ2-7, with TRBD2 identical over 7 bases. J was trimmed by 2 bases and V by 3 bases; bases with no gene match: 6. The CDR3 has 15 residues. Germline CDR1 and CDR2: KGHDR and SFDVKD. CDR3 DNA sequence: TGTGCCACCAGTGATAGCGGGGTTGGCGCCTACGAGCAGTACTTC. Amino acid sequence: CATSDSGVGAYEQYF.

The rearrangement links TRBV19 to TRBJ1-2, with TRBD1 matching over 7 bases. The CDR3 has 12 amino acids. Trimming removed 9 bases from V and 8 bases from J; junction bases left unmatched: 9. Per germline, CDR1 LNHDA and CDR2 SQIVND (reference sequence). CDR3 DNA: TGTGCCAGCAGACTTACAGGGGTCGGCTACACCTTC. Amino acid sequence: CASRLTGVGYTF. Based on the CDR3 plus reference TRBV19 and TRBJ1-2, the full variable domain is DGGITQSPKYLFRKEGQNVTLSCEQNLNHDAMYWYRQDPGQGLRLIYYSQIVNDFQKGDIAEGYSVSREKKESFPLTVTSAQKNPTAFYLCASRLTGVGYTFGSGTRLTVV.

This clone was seen once. This chain uses TRBV7-9 with TRBJ1-2, with D possibly matching TRBD1 (5 bases). The CDR3 is 15 residues long. Per germline, CDR1 SEHNR and CDR2 FQNEAQ (reference sequence). The V end lost 1 base, the J end lost 9 bases, and 18 bases lay between the germline ends. The CDR3 is CASSLDAGPQVSYTF. In DNA, the CDR3 is TGTGCCAGCAGCTTAGATGCGGGACCACAAGTTAGCTACACCTTC.

The gene calls are TRBV5-5 and TRBJ1-1; unclear D gene. CDR3 length: 15 residues. The V gene lost 1 base and the J gene lost 1 base, with 11 bases spanning the gap. Germline V CDR1 and CDR2: SGHKS, YYEKEE (reference sequence). CDR3 bases: TGTGCCAGCAGCTTGTATGCTCAGGCGAACACTGAAGCTTTCTTT. Encoded protein: CASSLYAQANTEAFF.